The 12 T cell receptor beta chains given below trace back to one sample, sequenced in a study of vaccination effects on CD4 cells after COVID-19. Measured with immunoSEQ multiplex PCR; TCRdb has only the in-frame clones, and not every one. The sample has roughly 34,000 clones, roughly 86% seen once. These receptors are not linked to any known antigen. Viral peptide pool expansion of antigen-specific CD4+ T cells preceded sequencing in the ViraFEST assay. Culture proceeded for 10 days, and CD4+ T cells were then isolated. Participants were given two doses of BNT162b2 or mRNA-1273 vaccine. This sample comprised CD4+ T cells from PBMCs cultured with HCoV-NL63 spike peptides, obtained after COVID-19 vaccination. The receptors come from a human donor who received a COVID-19 vaccine. Some clones in this sample may be carry-over from other donors' samples.

This clone was counted a few times. The V gene is TRBV7-9, the J gene TRBJ2-1, with unresolved D. The CDR3 runs to 18 residues. The ends were cut back, 5 bases at V and 0 bases at J, with 20 bases in the middle. CDR1 SEHNR and CDR2 FQNEAQ come from the germline V gene (reference sequence). CDR3 sequence: CASSQSSRGLSSYNEQFF. Here the CDR3 DNA reads TGTGCCAGCAGCCAGAGCTCCCGCGGCCTTAGCTCCTACAATGAGCAGTTCTTC. Filled out from reference TRBV7-9 and TRBJ2-1, the complete variable domain reads DTGVSQNPRHKITKRGQNVTFRCDPISEHNRLYWYRQTLGQGPEFLTYFQNEAQLEKSRLLSDRFSAERPKGSFSTLEIQRTEQGDSAMYLCASSQSSRGLSSYNEQFFGPGTRLTVL.

The chain combines TRBV5-1 with TRBJ2-1, with 8 bases fitting TRBD2. This CDR3 region has 16 residues. The germline V gene encodes CDR1 SGHRS and CDR2 YFSETQ. V lost 5 bases and J lost 0; bases outside the gene matches: 7. The CDR3 coding sequence is TGCGCCAGCAGTCCGGGACTAGTGAGCTCCTACAATGAGCAGTTCTTC. This sequence encodes CASSPGLVSSYNEQFF. The variable domain in full, with the rest retrieved from reference TRBV5-1 and TRBJ2-1, is KAGVTQTPRYLIKTRGQQVTLSCSPISGHRSVSWYQQTPGQGLQFLFEYFSETQRNKGNFPGRFSGRQFSNSRSEMNVSTLELGDSALYLCASSPGLVSSYNEQFFGPGTRLTVL.

The V call is TRBV7-3, the J call TRBJ2-1; 7 bases are shared with TRBD2. Germline values: CDR1 SGHTA, CDR2 FQGTGA. This CDR3 region has 14 residues. Losses at the gene ends were 5 bases for V and 2 bases for J; bases not matched to a gene: 3. The CDR3 nucleotides read TGTGCCAGCAGCCTCGGGGGGACCTACAATGAGCAGTTCTTC. This codes for CASSLGGTYNEQFF.

The V and J genes are TRBV6-6 and TRBJ1-1; 8 bases match TRBD1. Germline values: CDR1 MNHNY, CDR2 SVGAGI (reference sequence). Losses at the gene ends were 7 bases for V and 1 base for J; bases not matched to a gene: 5. The length of the CDR3 is 14 residues. The CDR3 loop is CASTSGQANTEAFF. CDR3 in DNA: TGTGCCAGCACCTCGGGACAGGCGAACACTGAAGCTTTCTTT.

This clone was seen just once. The CDR3, as DNA: TGTGCCAGCAGCGGGCCGTGGGAGACCCAGTACTTC. It specifies CASSGPWETQYF. The rearrangement links TRBV7-2 to TRBJ2-5; D remains unclear. V lost 5 bases and J 5 bases, leaving 9 bases between the germline ends. Germline V gives CDR1 SGHTA, CDR2 FQGNSA. The CDR3 is made up of 12 amino acids.

This chain connects TRBV2 to TRBJ1-1, with D unclear. The CDR3 contains 14 residues. V was pared by 6 bases and J by 3 bases, with 14 bases between. CDR1 is SNHLY and CDR2 is FYNNEI in the germline V gene. CDR3 residues: CASRAQTSDTEAFF. As DNA, the CDR3 is TGTGCCAGCAGGGCACAAACCTCCGACACTGAAGCTTTCTTT.

The rearrangement links TRBV6-1 to TRBJ2-1; D remains ambiguous. Trimming removed 0 bases from V and 7 bases from J, with 7 bases in between. Germline V lookup: CDR1 MNHNS, CDR2 SASEGT. This CDR3 region has 13 residues. Here the CDR3 DNA reads TGTGCCAGCAGTGAAGCGGCGAGGAATGAGCAGTTCTTC. Protein product: CASSEAARNEQFF.

The chain employs TRBV2 and TRBJ1-5; the D is unclear. The CDR3 sequence is 13 residues long. Germline CDR1 is SNHLY and CDR2 is FYNNEI. Trimming stripped 6 bases from V and 0 bases from J, with 6 bases between. This chain's CDR3 is CASRFGSNQPQHF. CDR3 in DNA: TGTGCCAGCAGATTTGGTAGCAATCAGCCCCAGCATTTT.

V and J are TRBV10-3 and TRBJ1-6, with 8 bases aligning to TRBD1. V dropped 6 bases and J dropped 5; count of bases not matched to a gene: 0. The length of the CDR3 is 13 residues. Per germline, CDR1 ENHRY and CDR2 SYGVKD. CDR3 region: CAIRTGDNSPLHF. In DNA form, the CDR3 reads TGTGCCATCAGGACAGGGGATAATTCACCCCTCCACTTT.

This clone was detected once. This chain joins TRBV19 and TRBJ2-1, with D perhaps assigned TRBD1 or TRBD2 (6 bases each). This CDR3 is built from 13 residues. V was pared by 3 bases and J by 7 bases, with 10 bases between. Germline lookup yields CDR1 LNHDA and CDR2 SQIVND (reference sequence). Written as DNA, the CDR3 is TGTGCCAGTAGTATTCAGGGGAGGAATGAGCAGTTCTTC. Protein: CASSIQGRNEQFF.

The chain joins TRBV19 to TRBJ2-6; the D gene is possibly TRBD2 (7 bases). The germline V and J ends were trimmed by 7 bases and 3 bases, with 19 bases remaining between them. From germline, CDR1 is LNHDA and CDR2 SQIVND (reference sequence). CDR3 length: 17 amino acids. The CDR3, as DNA: TGTGCCAGTAAGGGTTTAGGGGGGGTGTTTGGGGCCAACGTCCTGACTTTC. Translated, it gives CASKGLGGVFGANVLTF.

The chain combines TRBV19 with TRBJ1-2, with TRBD1 matching 8 bases. Trimming cost V 10 bases and J 1 base; bases outside gene matches: 14. The germline V gene encodes CDR1 LNHDA and CDR2 SQIVND (reference sequence). This CDR3 has 16 amino acids. The CDR3 coding sequence is TGTGCCACCTGGTCGGGCAACAGGGGGAATAACTATGGCTACACCTTC. It translates to CATWSGNRGNNYGYTF.